These 31 T cell receptor beta chains were all obtained from the same sample, sequenced in a study of technical replicates of blood from a handful of donors. Only in-frame clones appear in the TCRdb table, and some are missing; sequencing was by immunoSEQ multiplex PCR. The profile shows some 80,000 clones, approximately 97% of them singletons. Specimen: T cells isolated from PBMCs. All receptors come from a human donor in good health.

The chain employs TRBV15 and TRBJ1-5; D remains unclear. The V end lost 5 bases, the J end lost 1 base, and 9 bases lay between the germline ends. The CDR3 extends over 14 amino acids. Germline V gene lookup returns CDR1 LNHNV and CDR2 YYDKDF (reference sequence). The CDR3 spells CATSLSRSNQPQHF. CDR3 coding DNA: TGTGCCACCAGCCTCTCACGGAGCAATCAGCCCCAGCATTTT.

This rearrangement joins TRBV2 to TRBJ2-5; D perhaps matches TRBD1 (5 bases). CDR3 length: 14 amino acids. Trimming pared 4 bases from V and 5 bases from J, leaving 14 bases between. Germline CDR1 and CDR2: SNHLY and FYNNEI. The CDR3 DNA follows: TGTGCCAGCAGTGGAACAGGTTTAAGGGAGACCCAGTACTTC. Residues: CASSGTGLRETQYF.

This chain uses TRBV6-1 with TRBJ2-1; 9 bases agree with TRBD1. V lost 1 base to trimming and J lost 3 bases; unmatched junction nucleotides: 4. This CDR3 has 16 amino acids. Germline V gives CDR1 MNHNS, CDR2 SASEGT. The DNA for the CDR3 is TGTGCCAGCAGTGAAGGGACAGGGGACGTCTACAATGAGCAGTTCTTC. This sequence encodes CASSEGTGDVYNEQFF.

This sequence joins TRBV29-1 and TRBJ1-1; 7 bases fit TRBD1. The CDR3 runs to 16 residues. CDR1 and CDR2 from the germline V gene are SQVTM and ANQGSEA. The J segment lost 4 bases and the V segment lost 7 bases, leaving 18 bases of the junction unmatched. CDR3 sequence reads: CSARPRDRPGITEAFF. For the CDR3, the DNA is TGCAGCGCCCGACCCAGGGACAGACCTGGGATCACTGAAGCTTTCTTT.

The genes are TRBV10-3 and TRBJ1-3; TRBD1 matches at 9 bases. This CDR3 is built from 13 residues. CDR1 and CDR2 from the germline V gene are ENHRY and SYGVKD. V trimming: 6 bases; J trimming: 8 bases; junction bases outside the gene matches: 5. The CDR3 nucleotides read TGTGCCATCAGACAAACAGGGGGCGACACCATATATTTT. It specifies CAIRQTGGDTIYF.

The chain has TRBV7-9 and TRBJ1-2; 9 bases map to TRBD1. The CDR3 covers 18 residues. The V segment lost 4 bases and the J segment 7 bases; nucleotides outside the gene matches: 19. Looked up from germline, CDR1 is SEHNR and CDR2 is FQNEAQ (reference sequence). The CDR3 sequence: CASSYQKRVGQGEGGYTF. As DNA, the CDR3 is TGTGCCAGCAGCTACCAGAAAAGGGTGGGACAGGGTGAGGGTGGCTACACCTTC.

J is TRBJ1-2 and V is TRBV7-2, with 8 bases aligning to TRBD1. V lost 5 bases and J lost 2; bases outside the gene matches: 4. Germline assignment: CDR1 SGHTA and CDR2 FQGNSA. This CDR3 is 14 amino acids long. The CDR3 DNA reads TGTGCCAGCAGCGTAAACAGGGGGAACTATGGCTACACCTTC. Translation gives CASSVNRGNYGYTF.

CDR3 sequence reads: CASSLVRGGRGYTF. The CDR3 region has the DNA TGTGCCAGCAGTTTAGTCCGGGGGGGTAGGGGCTACACCTTC. The genes are TRBV28 and TRBJ1-2; TRBD1 might be the D (5 bases). The CDR3 is 14 amino acids. Germline V gene sequence: CDR1 MDHEN, CDR2 SYDVKM. Trimming pared 2 bases from V and 8 bases from J, leaving 15 bases between.

This rearrangement joins TRBV30 to TRBJ2-7; perhaps TRBD1 as D (5 bases). Germline lookup yields CDR1 GTSNPN and CDR2 SVGIG (reference sequence). The CDR3 covers 14 residues. CDR3 DNA sequence: TGTGCGTGCTCCTCGGGCAGGACATGGGGTCGGCAGTACTTC. Its protein product is CACSSGRTWGRQYF.

The chain recombines TRBV11-3 with TRBJ2-1, with no clear D. V lost 3 bases and J 6 bases, leaving 12 bases between the germline ends. This CDR3 spans 14 amino acids. Germline CDR1 and CDR2: SGHNT and YENEEA. The CDR3 region has the DNA TGTGCCAGCAGCTTCCTGGGCGCAGGCAATGAGCAGTTCTTC. This encodes CASSFLGAGNEQFF.

The chain recombines TRBV28 with TRBJ2-7; 7 bases are a match to TRBD2. V shed 6 bases, J shed 1 base, and the junction held 12 bases outside the gene matches. The germline CDR1 and CDR2 sequences are MDHEN and SYDVKM. The CDR3 consists of 16 residues. The chain's CDR3 is CASSPRLAGYSYEQYF. CDR3 sequence (DNA): TGTGCCAGCAGCCCAAGACTAGCAGGATATTCCTACGAGCAGTACTTC.

V gene TRBV6-4 combines with J gene TRBJ2-1; D is undetermined. Trimming removed 0 bases from V and 4 bases from J, with 10 bases in between. The length of the CDR3 is 15 residues. Germline values: CDR1 MRHNA, CDR2 SNTAGT. The CDR3 is CASSDSETGYNEQFF. CDR3 in DNA: TGTGCCAGCAGTGACTCCGAGACTGGTTACAATGAGCAGTTCTTC.

V usage is TRBV5-4 and J usage is TRBJ2-7, with 9 bases aligning to TRBD1. After removal of 1 base from V and 4 bases from J, the junction contained 12 bases not matched to a gene. The CDR3 is 17 amino acids. Germline values: CDR1 SGHNT, CDR2 YYREEE (reference sequence). In DNA, the CDR3 is TGTGCCAGCAGCTTGAGGACCGGGACAGGGAGTTTGTACGAGCAGTACTTC. Protein: CASSLRTGTGSLYEQYF.

The genes are TRBV2 and TRBJ2-5; 7 nucleotides match TRBD2. Germline V gives CDR1 SNHLY, CDR2 FYNNEI. CDR3 length equals 12 residues. J was trimmed by 5 bases and V by 6 bases; bases with no gene match: 3. The DNA of the CDR3 is TGTGCCAGCAGGCGGGAGACGGAGACCCAGTACTTC. Its translation: CASRRETETQYF.

The chain uses TRBV5-1 and TRBJ2-5; TRBD1 might be the D (6 bases). V shed 0 bases and J shed 5 bases, with 11 bases lying between them. CDR1 and CDR2 (germline): SGHRS, YFSETQ. The CDR3 runs to 14 residues. This CDR3 reads CASSLGGQQETQYF. CDR3 DNA sequence: TGCGCCAGCAGCTTGGGGGGGCAGCAGGAGACCCAGTACTTC.

The chain carries TRBV27 and TRBJ1-1, with D perhaps TRBD1 (5 bases). The germline V gene has CDR1 MNHEY and CDR2 SMNVEV (reference sequence). V lost 3 bases, J lost 4 bases, and 9 bases lay in between. The CDR3 totals 13 residues. The CDR3 nucleotides read TGTGCCAGCAGTTTTAGACAGATCACTGAAGCTTTCTTT. Its protein product is CASSFRQITEAFF.

The chain carries TRBV9 and TRBJ2-3; 14 bases are shared with TRBD2. With V trimmed by 4 bases and J by 5 bases, 6 bases remained unmatched. The CDR3 loop spans 16 amino acids. Germline V gives CDR1 SGDLS, CDR2 YYNGEE. The CDR3 here is CASSPATSGRGDTQYF. CDR3 DNA sequence: TGTGCCAGCAGCCCTGCGACTAGCGGGAGGGGAGATACGCAGTATTTT.

This sequence joins TRBV4-2 and TRBJ1-2; TRBD1 is a possible D gene (5 bases). The ends were cut back, 0 bases at V and 5 bases at J, with 10 bases in the middle. The CDR3 has 14 residues. CDR1 and CDR2 (germline): LGHNA, YNFKEQ. CDR3 coding DNA: TGTGCCAGCAGCCAAGATCAGACAGAATATGGCTACACCTTC. Translating it yields CASSQDQTEYGYTF.

This sequence joins TRBV7-9 and TRBJ1-2; a weak D match, TRBD1 (6 bases). V lost 1 base and J 4 bases, leaving 16 bases between the germline ends. This CDR3 spans 16 amino acids. CDR1 SEHNR and CDR2 FQNEAQ come from the germline V gene (reference sequence). The CDR3 here is CASSLGGQTAAYGYTF. The CDR3 DNA reads as TGTGCCAGCAGCTTAGGGGGGCAGACGGCTGCCTATGGCTACACCTTC.

The V and J genes are TRBV5-1 and TRBJ2-5; 13 bases are a match to TRBD2. V shed 5 bases and J 5 bases; nucleotides not matched to a gene: 3. This CDR3 is built from 14 residues. CDR1 and CDR2 (germline): SGHRS, YFSETQ. The CDR3 DNA reads as TGCGCCAGCAGACGGACTAGCGGGAGTGAGACCCAGTACTTC. Protein product: CASRRTSGSETQYF.

The gene calls are TRBV11-2 and TRBJ2-2; possible D gene TRBD2, 6 bases. V dropped 1 base and J dropped 6 bases, with 18 bases sitting between them. The CDR3 consists of 17 residues. Germline CDR1 and CDR2: SGHAT and FQNNGV. The CDR3 DNA is TGTGCCAGCAGCTTAGGATTTCGGGGAGGTAATTCCGGGGAGCTGTTTTTT. This translates into CASSLGFRGGNSGELFF.

The CDR3 DNA reads TGTGCCAGCAGGACAGGGTTAAGAGGCTACACCTTC. It yields the protein CASRTGLRGYTF. This chain connects TRBV2 to TRBJ1-2, with 7 bases aligning to TRBD1. J was trimmed by 8 bases and V by 6 bases; bases with no gene match: 6. Per germline, CDR1 SNHLY and CDR2 FYNNEI. CDR3 length: 12 residues.

The V and J genes are TRBV19 and TRBJ2-5; 7 bases fit TRBD2. Per the germline V gene, CDR1 is LNHDA and CDR2 is SQIVND (reference sequence). V lost 3 bases and J lost 2; bases outside the gene matches: 6. This CDR3 is 15 amino acids long. Here the CDR3 DNA reads TGTGCCAGTAGTATTGCAGCTAGCGGACAAGAGACCCAGTACTTC. Encoded protein: CASSIAASGQETQYF.

The chain has TRBV15 and TRBJ2-2, with D possibly matching TRBD2 (6 bases). The ends were cut back, 7 bases at V and 1 base at J, with 10 bases in the middle. The CDR3 totals 14 residues. CDR1 LNHNV and CDR2 YYDKDF come from the germline V gene (reference sequence). This chain's CDR3 is CATNFGGNTGELFF. The CDR3 region has the DNA TGTGCCACCAATTTCGGGGGGAACACCGGGGAGCTGTTTTTT.

The rearrangement links TRBV7-7 to TRBJ2-7, with 14 nucleotides matching TRBD2. CDR1 is SSHAT, CDR2 FNYEAQ, per germline (reference sequence). The CDR3 runs to 16 residues. V shed 5 bases and J 4 bases; nucleotides not matched to a gene: 7. The CDR3 DNA reads TGTGCCAGCAGCCAGGGACTAGCGGGAGAGGAATACGAGCAGTACTTC. Protein product: CASSQGLAGEEYEQYF.

V and J are TRBV9 and TRBJ2-3; 7 positions agree with TRBD1. Per the germline V gene, CDR1 is SGDLS and CDR2 is YYNGEE. The CDR3 contains 15 residues. The J segment lost 2 bases and the V segment lost 3 bases, leaving 6 bases of the junction unmatched. The CDR3: CASSEGTAITDTQYF. DNA for the CDR3: TGTGCCAGCAGCGAAGGGACAGCGATCACAGATACGCAGTATTTT. Full variable domain (rest looked up from reference TRBV9 and TRBJ2-3): DSGVTQTPKHLITATGQRVTLRCSPRSGDLSVYWYQQSLDQGLQFLIQYYNGEERAKGNILERFSAQQFPDLHSELNLSSLELGDSALYFCASSEGTAITDTQYFGPGTRLTVL.

V is TRBV6-5 and J is TRBJ2-1; 7 nucleotides align to TRBD2. CDR1 is MNHEY and CDR2 is SVGAGI in the germline V gene. After removal of 6 bases from V and 1 base from J, the junction contained 6 bases not matched to a gene. The CDR3 covers 15 residues. The DNA of the CDR3 is TGTGCCAGCAGCCTCCTAGCGGAGTCCTACAATGAGCAGTTCTTC. Its translation is CASSLLAESYNEQFF.

V usage is TRBV9 and J usage is TRBJ1-1, with a weak D call TRBD1 (5 bases). Trimming pared 4 bases from V and 3 bases from J, leaving 13 bases between. CDR3 length: 14 residues. Germline loops: CDR1 SGDLS, CDR2 YYNGEE. CDR3 nucleotide sequence: TGTGCCAGCAGCCTCCGGGACTCTTACACTGAAGCTTTCTTT. Amino acids: CASSLRDSYTEAFF.

The V and J genes are TRBV6-6 and TRBJ2-2; TRBD1 might be the D (6 bases). Germline CDR1 MNHNY, CDR2 SVGAGI (reference sequence). This CDR3 comprises 15 residues. Trimming pared 7 bases from V and 4 bases from J, leaving 16 bases between. The CDR3 reads CASNVPDRVTGELFF. DNA of the CDR3: TGTGCCAGCAACGTTCCGGACAGAGTCACCGGGGAGCTGTTTTTT.

CDR3 residues: CAWRMTGVGYTF. The CDR3 DNA reads TGTGCCTGGAGGATGACAGGGGTCGGCTACACCTTC. This chain connects TRBV30 to TRBJ1-2, with 8 nucleotides matching TRBD1. Per the germline V gene, CDR1 is GTSNPN and CDR2 is SVGIG (reference sequence). Trimming removed 3 bases from V and 8 bases from J; junction bases left unmatched: 5. The CDR3 runs to 12 residues.

This rearrangement joins TRBV2 to TRBJ2-5; D remains ambiguous. This CDR3 contains 14 residues. The ends were cut back, 3 bases at V and 0 bases at J, with 8 bases in the middle. The germline V gene encodes CDR1 SNHLY and CDR2 FYNNEI. The CDR3 DNA is TGTGCCAGCAGTGAGAACACACACCAAGAGACCCAGTACTTC. This translates into CASSENTHQETQYF.